The TCR beta chain under discussion was sequenced for a study of blood T cell repertoires in COVID-19. Study information: The cDNA or gDNA used as material had been derived from T cells, B-cell-depleted T cells, or PBMCs.

The cohort comprised adults aged 18 to 89 years residing in 20 to 30 US areas. The recovered donors of Cohort 3 showed two negative PCRs, clearance, or symptom resolution. Original processing methods: Amplification with reference gene primers provided the estimates of nucleated cell counts. The table came from immunoSEQ multiplex PCR; TCRdb's copy has only in-frame clones and leaves some out. V and J calls plus clone size are reproduced from that table; the DNA served to infer D and trimming. The sample records about 350,000 clones, more than 75% being singletons. A note on this clone: Within the sample, other DNA sequences also encode this same CDR3.

CDR3 length equals 15 residues. Germline V gene data show CDR1 as SGHRS and CDR2 as YFSETQ. V lost 1 base to trimming and J lost 0 bases, with 7 bases between them. This sequence originates from a woman younger than 45 who had recovered from COVID-19. Sequenced material: PBMCs or T cells enriched from blood (not recorded which). The chain joins TRBV5-1 to TRBJ1-4, with D perhaps TRBD1 (6 bases). For the CDR3, the DNA is TGCGCCAGCAGCTTGAGGGGGACAACTAATGAAAAACTGTTTTTT. Protein product: CASSLRGTTNEKLFF.